This T cell receptor (beta chain) was sequenced in a study of molecular identifiers for immune sequencing clone quantification. Every naive CD8 library was made from between about 18,000 and 1,100,000 sorted cells with 10%, 30% or 50% RNA. Previously published methods and listed TCR primers were used for the bulk TCR libraries. TCRdb reprocessed the PCR reads via MiXCR and lists one record per CDR3 protein. The sample includes a few hundred thousand distinct CDR3 sequences, roughly a quarter of them seen just once. Trimming removed 0 bases at V and 2 bases at J, with 11 bases between. The CDR3 has 16 amino acids. Germline V gene data show CDR1 as MNHEY and CDR2 as SVGEGT.

J is TRBJ1-5 and V is TRBV6-2 or TRBV6-3; D remains ambiguous. Sequenced material: naive CD8+ T cells from blood, with Jurkat cell RNA spiked in. The subset here: FACS-sorted CD8+CD4-CCR7+CD45RA+ naive T cells. This TCR derives from a human donor in good health. Some libraries in this study had Jurkat cell RNA spiked in. CDR3 sequence reads: CASSYSWVMGNQPQHF. The CDR3 nucleotides read TGTGCCAGCAGTTACTCCTGGGTTATGGGCAATCAGCCCCAGCATTTT.